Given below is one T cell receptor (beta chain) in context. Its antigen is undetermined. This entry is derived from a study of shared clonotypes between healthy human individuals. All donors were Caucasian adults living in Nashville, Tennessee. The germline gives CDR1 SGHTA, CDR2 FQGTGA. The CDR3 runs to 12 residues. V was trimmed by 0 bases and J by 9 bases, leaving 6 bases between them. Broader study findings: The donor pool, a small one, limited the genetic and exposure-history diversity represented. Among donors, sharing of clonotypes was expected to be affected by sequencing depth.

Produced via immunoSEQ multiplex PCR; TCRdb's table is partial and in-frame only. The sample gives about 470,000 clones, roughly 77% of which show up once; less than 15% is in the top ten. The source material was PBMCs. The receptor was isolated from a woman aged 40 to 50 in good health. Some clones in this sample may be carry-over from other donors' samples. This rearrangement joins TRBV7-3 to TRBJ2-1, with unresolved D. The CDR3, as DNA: TGTGCCAGCAGCTTAACCGGGTTTGAGCAGTTCTTC. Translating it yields CASSLTGFEQFF.